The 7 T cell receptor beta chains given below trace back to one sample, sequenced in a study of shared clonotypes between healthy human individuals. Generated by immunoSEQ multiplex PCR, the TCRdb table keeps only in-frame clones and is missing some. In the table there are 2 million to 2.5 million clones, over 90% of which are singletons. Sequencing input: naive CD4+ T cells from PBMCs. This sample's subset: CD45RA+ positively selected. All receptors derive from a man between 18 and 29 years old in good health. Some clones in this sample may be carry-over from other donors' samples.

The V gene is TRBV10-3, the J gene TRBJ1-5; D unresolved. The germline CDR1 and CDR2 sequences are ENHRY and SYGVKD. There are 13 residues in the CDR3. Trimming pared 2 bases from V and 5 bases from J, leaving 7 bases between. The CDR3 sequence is CAISEGGYQPQHF. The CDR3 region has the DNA TGTGCCATCAGTGAGGGCGGGTATCAGCCCCAGCATTTT.

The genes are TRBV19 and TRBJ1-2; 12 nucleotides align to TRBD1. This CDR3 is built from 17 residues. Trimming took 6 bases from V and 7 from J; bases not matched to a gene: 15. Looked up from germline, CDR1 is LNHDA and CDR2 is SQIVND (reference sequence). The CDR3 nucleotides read TGTGCCAGTAGCGCCACCGGGACAGGGGGCGCGAGAAGTGGCTACACCTTC. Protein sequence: CASSATGTGGARSGYTF.

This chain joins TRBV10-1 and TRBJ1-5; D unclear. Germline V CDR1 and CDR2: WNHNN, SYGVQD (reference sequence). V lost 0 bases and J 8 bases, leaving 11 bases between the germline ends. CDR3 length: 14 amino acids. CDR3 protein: CASSESVPMEPQHF. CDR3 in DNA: TGCGCCAGCAGTGAGTCCGTACCGATGGAGCCCCAGCATTTT.

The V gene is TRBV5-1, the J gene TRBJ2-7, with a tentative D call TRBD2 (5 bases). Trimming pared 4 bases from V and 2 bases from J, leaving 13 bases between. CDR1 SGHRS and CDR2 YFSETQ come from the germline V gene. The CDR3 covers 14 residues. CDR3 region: CASSRSSTTYEQYF. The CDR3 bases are TGCGCCAGCAGCAGGTCTAGCACGACCTACGAGCAGTACTTC.

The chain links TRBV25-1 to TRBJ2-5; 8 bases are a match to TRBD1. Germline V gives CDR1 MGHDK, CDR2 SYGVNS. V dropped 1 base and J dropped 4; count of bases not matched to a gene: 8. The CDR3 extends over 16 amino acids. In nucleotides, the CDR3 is TGTGCCAGCAGTGAATTTAGGCTGGGACAGGCAGAGACCCAGTACTTC. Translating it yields CASSEFRLGQAETQYF.

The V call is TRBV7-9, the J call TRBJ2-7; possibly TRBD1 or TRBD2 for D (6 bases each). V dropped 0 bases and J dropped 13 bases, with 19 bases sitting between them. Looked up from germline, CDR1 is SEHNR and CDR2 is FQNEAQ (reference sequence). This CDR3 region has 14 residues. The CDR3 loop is CASSLAAAGTLSYF. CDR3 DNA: TGTGCCAGCAGCTTAGCGGCTGCGGGGACACTCTCTTACTTC.

Here the CDR3 reads CASSIFGNQETQYF. For the CDR3, the DNA is TGTGCCAGTAGTATCTTTGGGAACCAAGAGACCCAGTACTTC. The chain joins TRBV19 to TRBJ2-5, with D hard to call. The CDR3 runs 14 residues. CDR1 is LNHDA, CDR2 SQIVND, per germline (reference sequence). Trimming cost V 3 bases and J 0 bases, with 8 bases left between them.